The 2 T cell receptor beta chains listed next were all sequenced from one sample in a study of beta chain features in type 1 diabetes. Broader study findings: Among patients with Type 1 diabetes, TCRB CDR3s were moderately but significantly shorter in every one of the four CD4+ subsets.

Their target antigens are unknown. Every isolated RNA sample was fully reverse transcribed, so sequencing captured expressed TCRB transcripts. TCRdb's table, derived via immunoSEQ multiplex PCR, lists solely in-frame clones and lacks some. Of about 340,000 clones listed, approximately 10% are singletons. The sequencing input was central memory CD4+ T cells from blood. Receptors were obtained from a man aged 25 to 45 with type 1 diabetes.

This clone has just one count. This chain connects TRBV6-1 to TRBJ1-5, with D uncertain. Germline values: CDR1 MNHNS, CDR2 SASEGT. The ends were cut back, 2 bases at V and 7 bases at J, with 9 bases in the middle. The CDR3 has 13 residues. The CDR3 sequence is CASSERFTQPQHF. The DNA of the CDR3 is TGTGCCAGCAGTGAAAGATTCACGCAGCCCCAGCATTTT.

This clone was observed a few times. This sequence joins TRBV7-9 and TRBJ2-5, with TRBD2 identical over 11 bases. Per germline, CDR1 SEHNR and CDR2 FQNEAQ (reference sequence). The junction had 4 bases not matched to a gene; V was cut back by 0 bases and J by 4 bases. There are 16 residues in the CDR3. CDR3 region: CASSLAPSGGRETQYF. The DNA of the CDR3 is TGTGCCAGCAGCTTAGCGCCTAGCGGGGGGCGAGAGACCCAGTACTTC. The variable domain in full, with the rest retrieved from reference TRBV7-9 and TRBJ2-5, is DTGVSQNPRHKITKRGQNVTFRCDPISEHNRLYWYRQTLGQGPEFLTYFQNEAQLEKSRLLSDRFSAERPKGSFSTLEIQRTEQGDSAMYLCASSLAPSGGRETQYFGPGTRLLVL.